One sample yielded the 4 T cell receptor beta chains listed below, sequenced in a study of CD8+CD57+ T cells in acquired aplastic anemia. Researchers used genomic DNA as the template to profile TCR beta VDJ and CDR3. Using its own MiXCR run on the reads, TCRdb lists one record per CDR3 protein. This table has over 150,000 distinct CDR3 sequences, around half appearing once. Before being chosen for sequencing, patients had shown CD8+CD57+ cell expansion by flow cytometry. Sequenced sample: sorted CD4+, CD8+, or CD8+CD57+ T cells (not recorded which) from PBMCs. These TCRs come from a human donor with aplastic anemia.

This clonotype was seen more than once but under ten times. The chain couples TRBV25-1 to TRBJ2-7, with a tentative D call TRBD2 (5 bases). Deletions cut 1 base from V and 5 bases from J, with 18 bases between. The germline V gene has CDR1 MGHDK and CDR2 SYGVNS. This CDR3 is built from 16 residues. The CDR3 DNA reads TGTGCCAGCAGTGAATTGGTAGGAGCGGCTTCCGACGAGCAGTACTTC. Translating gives CASSELVGAASDEQYF.

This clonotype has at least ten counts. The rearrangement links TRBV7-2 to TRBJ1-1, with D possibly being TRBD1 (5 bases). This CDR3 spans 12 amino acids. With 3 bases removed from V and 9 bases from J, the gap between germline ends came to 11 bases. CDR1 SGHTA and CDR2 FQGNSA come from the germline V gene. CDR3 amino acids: CASSFGGGQAFF. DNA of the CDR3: TGTGCCAGCAGCTTTGGGGGGGGACAAGCTTTCTTT.

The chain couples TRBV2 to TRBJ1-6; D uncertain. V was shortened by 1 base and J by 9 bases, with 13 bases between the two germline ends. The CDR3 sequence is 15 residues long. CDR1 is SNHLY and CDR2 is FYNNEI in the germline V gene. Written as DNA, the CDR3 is TGTGCCAGCAGTGAAGGTTGGGTGGAAAGTTCACCCCTCCACTTT. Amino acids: CASSEGWVESSPLHF.

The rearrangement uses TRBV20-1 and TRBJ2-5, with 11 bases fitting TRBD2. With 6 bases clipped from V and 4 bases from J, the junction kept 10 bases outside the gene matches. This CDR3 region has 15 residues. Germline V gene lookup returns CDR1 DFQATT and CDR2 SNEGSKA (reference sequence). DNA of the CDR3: TGCAGTGCAACTAGCGGGGGCAAATTCGGAGAGACCCAGTACTTC. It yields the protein CSATSGGKFGETQYF.